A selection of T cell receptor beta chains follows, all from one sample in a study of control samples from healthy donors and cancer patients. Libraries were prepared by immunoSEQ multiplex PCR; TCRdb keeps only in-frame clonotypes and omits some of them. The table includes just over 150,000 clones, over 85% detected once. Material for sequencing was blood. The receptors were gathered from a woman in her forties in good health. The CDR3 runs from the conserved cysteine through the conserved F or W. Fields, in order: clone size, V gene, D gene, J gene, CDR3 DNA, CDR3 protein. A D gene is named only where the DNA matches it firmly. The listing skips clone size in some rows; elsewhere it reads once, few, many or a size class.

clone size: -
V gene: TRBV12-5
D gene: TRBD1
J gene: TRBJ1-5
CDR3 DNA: TGTGCTAGTGGTTTGGACGGGACAGCCAGAAATCAGCCCCAGCATTTT
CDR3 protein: CASGLDGTARNQPQHF

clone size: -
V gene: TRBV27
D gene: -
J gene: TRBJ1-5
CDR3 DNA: TGTGCCAGCAGTTTAGAGGGTCGGCAGCCCCAGCATTTT
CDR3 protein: CASSLEGRQPQHF

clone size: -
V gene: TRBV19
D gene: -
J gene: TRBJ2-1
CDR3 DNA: TGTGCCAGTAGTGGAACGGGACCGCTCAATGAGCAGTTCTTC
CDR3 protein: CASSGTGPLNEQFF

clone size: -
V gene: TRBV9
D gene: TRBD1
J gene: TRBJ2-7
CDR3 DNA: TGTGCCAGCAGCAAAGGACAGGTGCCCTTCTACGAGCAGTACTTC
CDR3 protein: CASSKGQVPFYEQYF

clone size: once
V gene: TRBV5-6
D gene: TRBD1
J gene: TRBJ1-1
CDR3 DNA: TGTGCCAGCAGCTTGACAGGGGTGACTGAAGCTTTCTTT
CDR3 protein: CASSLTGVTEAFF

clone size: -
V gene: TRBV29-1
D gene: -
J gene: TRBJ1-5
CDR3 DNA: TGCAGCGTTGAGGCTGGGGCGGGTCAGCCCCAGCATTTT
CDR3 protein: CSVEAGAGQPQHF

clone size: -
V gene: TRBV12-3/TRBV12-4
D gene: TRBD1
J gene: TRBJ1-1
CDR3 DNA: TGTGCCAGCAGCTACAGGGGCGAAGCTTTCTTT
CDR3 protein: CASSYRGEAFF

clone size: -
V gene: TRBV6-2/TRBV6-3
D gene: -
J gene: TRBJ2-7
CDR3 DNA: TGTGCCAGCAGCGACATGGGGCAGCTGGGGAACTACGAGCAGTACTTC
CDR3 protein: CASSDMGQLGNYEQYF

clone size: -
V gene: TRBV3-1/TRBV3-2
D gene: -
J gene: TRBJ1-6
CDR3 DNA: TGTGCCAGCAGCCTACAGGGAAATAATTCACCCCTCCACTTT
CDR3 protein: CASSLQGNNSPLHF

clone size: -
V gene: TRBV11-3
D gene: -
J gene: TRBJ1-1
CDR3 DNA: TGTGCCAGCAGGCGACGGGGGAAGAACACTGAAGCTTTCTTT
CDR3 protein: CASRRRGKNTEAFF

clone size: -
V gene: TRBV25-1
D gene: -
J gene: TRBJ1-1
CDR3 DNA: TGTGCCAGCAAATTTCAGGTGAACACTGAAGCTTTCTTT
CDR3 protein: CASKFQVNTEAFF

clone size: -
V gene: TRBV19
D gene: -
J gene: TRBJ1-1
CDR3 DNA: TGTGCCAGTCTTTCGACGGCTGCCAGGAACACTGAAGCTTTCTTT
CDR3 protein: CASLSTAARNTEAFF

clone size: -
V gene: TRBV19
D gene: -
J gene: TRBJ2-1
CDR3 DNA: TGTGCCAGTAGTATAGATCGGGAATCCTACAATGAGCAGTTCTTC
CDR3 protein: CASSIDRESYNEQFF

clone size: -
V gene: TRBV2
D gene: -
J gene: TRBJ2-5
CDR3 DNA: TGTGCCAGCGTGGGAGGGGGTGAGACCCAGTACTTC
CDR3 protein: CASVGGGETQYF

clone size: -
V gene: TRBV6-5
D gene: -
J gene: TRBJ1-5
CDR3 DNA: TGTGCCAGTACCCAGGTCTCGCTTAATCAGCCCCAGCATTTT
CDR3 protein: CASTQVSLNQPQHF

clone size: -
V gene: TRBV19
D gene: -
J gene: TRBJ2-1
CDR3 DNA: TGTGCCAGTAGTACTGAAACCGGGACGGTCTATGGGGATGAGCAGTTCTTC
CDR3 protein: CASSTETGTVYGDEQFF

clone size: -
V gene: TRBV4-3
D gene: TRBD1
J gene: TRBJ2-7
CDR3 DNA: TGCGCCAGCAGCCCTACGATCAGGACAGGGCGGGTCTACGAGCAGTACTTC
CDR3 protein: CASSPTIRTGRVYEQYF

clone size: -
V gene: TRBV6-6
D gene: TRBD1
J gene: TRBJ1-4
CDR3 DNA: TGTGCCAGCAGTTATGGTTCTGGGACAGGGGATGAAAAACTGTTTTTT
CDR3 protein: CASSYGSGTGDEKLFF

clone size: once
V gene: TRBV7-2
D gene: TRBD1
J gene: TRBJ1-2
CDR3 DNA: TGTGCCAGCAGCTTAGAGGGACAGGGGGGCTATGGCTACACCTTC
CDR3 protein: CASSLEGQGGYGYTF

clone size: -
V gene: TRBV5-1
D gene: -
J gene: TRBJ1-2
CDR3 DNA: TGCGCCAGCAGCTTGGCCAGGGATGGCTACACCTTC
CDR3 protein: CASSLARDGYTF

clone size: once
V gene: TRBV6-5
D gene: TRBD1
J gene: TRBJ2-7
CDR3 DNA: TGTGCCAGCAGAGATCCGGGACAGGGGCATTACGAGCAGTACTTC
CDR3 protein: CASRDPGQGHYEQYF

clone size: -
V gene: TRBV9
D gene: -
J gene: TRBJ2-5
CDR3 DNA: TGTGCCAGCAGCGTAGCTTCCGCGTCCAGAGGAGAGACCCAGTACTTC
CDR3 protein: CASSVASASRGETQYF

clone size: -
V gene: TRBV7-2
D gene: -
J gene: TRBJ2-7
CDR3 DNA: TGTGCCAGCAGCCCCGTAGATGGGTACGAGCAGTACTTC
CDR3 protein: CASSPVDGYEQYF

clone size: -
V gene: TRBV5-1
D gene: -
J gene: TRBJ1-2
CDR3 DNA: TGCGCCAGCAGCTTGGAGGGTCAGGGAGTTAACTATGGCTACACCTTC
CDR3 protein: CASSLEGQGVNYGYTF

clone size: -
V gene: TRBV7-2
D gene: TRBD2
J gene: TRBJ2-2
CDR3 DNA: TGTGCCAGCAGCTTACACGGGGGGGGCACCACCGGGGAGCTGTTTTTT
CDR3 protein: CASSLHGGGTTGELFF

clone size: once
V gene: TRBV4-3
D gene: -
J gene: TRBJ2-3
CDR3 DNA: TGCGCCAGCAGCCAAGTCCTATCTAGCACAGATACGCAGTATTTT
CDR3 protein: CASSQVLSSTDTQYF

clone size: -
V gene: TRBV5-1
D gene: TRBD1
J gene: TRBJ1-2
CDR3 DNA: TGCGCCAGCAGCAGGGGACAGGCGCACACGGTCTATGGCTACACCTTC
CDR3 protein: CASSRGQAHTVYGYTF

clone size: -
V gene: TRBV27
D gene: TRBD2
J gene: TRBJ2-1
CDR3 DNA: TGTGCCAGCAGTTTAAAGTTCTGGGGACTAGCGGGGAATGAGCAGTTCTTC
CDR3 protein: CASSLKFWGLAGNEQFF

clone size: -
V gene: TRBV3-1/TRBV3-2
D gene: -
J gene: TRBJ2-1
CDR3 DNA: TGTGCCAGCAGCCCCACCCCCACTAGAAACAATGAGCAGTTCTTC
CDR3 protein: CASSPTPTRNNEQFF